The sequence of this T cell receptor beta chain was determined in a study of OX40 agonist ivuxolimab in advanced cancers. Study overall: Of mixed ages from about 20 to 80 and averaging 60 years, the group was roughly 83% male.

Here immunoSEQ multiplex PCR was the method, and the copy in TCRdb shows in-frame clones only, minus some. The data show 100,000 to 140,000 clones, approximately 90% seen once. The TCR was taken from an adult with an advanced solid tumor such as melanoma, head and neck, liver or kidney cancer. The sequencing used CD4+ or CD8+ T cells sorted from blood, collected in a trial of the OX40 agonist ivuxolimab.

CDR3 loop: CASTTQGGVREQYF. The CDR3 DNA is TGTGCCAGCACTACTCAGGGGGGCGTAAGGGAGCAGTACTTC. The chain carries TRBV28 and TRBJ2-7, with D tentatively TRBD1 (7 bases). This CDR3 is built from 14 residues. V dropped 7 bases and J dropped 7 bases, with 20 bases sitting between them. The germline V gene has CDR1 MDHEN and CDR2 SYDVKM.